Listed below are T cell receptor beta chains from one sample, sequenced in a study of blood T cell repertoires in COVID-19. Only in-frame clones appear in the TCRdb table, and some are missing; sequencing was by immunoSEQ multiplex PCR. The sample has around 120,000 clones; roughly 88% are singletons. Sequenced material: peripheral blood. Source of these receptors: a middle-aged man with acute or convalescent COVID-19. Each CDR3 is given with its conserved first and last residue. D genes are given only for firm matches. Some rows have no size entry. The others give once, few or many, or a class for an expanded clone.

- - TRBJ1-4 15 TRBV25-1 CASSEFGGGGEKLFF TGTGCCAGCAGTGAATTCGGCGGCGGTGGAGAAAAACTGTTTTTT
TRBD2 - TRBJ2-4 16 TRBV5-5 CASSPGLAVAKNIQYF TGTGCCAGCAGCCCGGGACTAGCGGTAGCCAAAAACATTCAGTACTTC
- - TRBJ2-7 15 TRBV7-8 CASSFLMDSLYEQYF TGTGCCAGCAGCTTTCTTATGGACAGCCTTTACGAGCAGTACTTC
TRBD2 - TRBJ2-2 16 TRBV7-6 CASSPQASGNTGELFF TGTGCCAGCAGCCCCCAGGCTAGCGGGAACACCGGGGAGCTGTTTTTT
- once TRBJ1-2 12 TRBV9 CASSVARDGYTF TGTGCCAGCAGCGTAGCGAGGGATGGCTACACCTTC
- - TRBJ1-1 14 TRBV3-1/TRBV3-2 CASSQGSTGTEAFF TGTGCCAGCAGCCAAGGCTCTACGGGCACTGAAGCTTTCTTT
- once TRBJ2-1 14 TRBV25-1 CASSPELRRGEQFF TGTGCCAGCAGCCCTGAACTTAGACGCGGTGAGCAGTTCTTC
TRBD2 - TRBJ2-1 15 TRBV10-3 CAISPGTSHSVEQFF TGTGCCATCAGCCCCGGGACTAGTCATTCGGTGGAGCAGTTCTTC
- - TRBJ2-5 12 TRBV5-4 CASSLAEETQYF TGTGCCAGCAGCTTGGCGGAGGAGACCCAGTACTTC
- - TRBJ1-4 15 TRBV19 CASRDSTSTNEKLFF TGTGCCAGTAGAGATTCGACATCAACTAATGAAAAACTGTTTTTT
TRBD1 once TRBJ2-6 21 TRBV27 CASSRLFGQGLRSSGANVLTF TGTGCCAGCAGTCGACTATTCGGACAGGGCCTACGAAGCTCTGGGGCCAACGTCCTGACTTTC
TRBD1 - TRBJ2-5 15 TRBV7-2 CASSKGGARLETQYF TGTGCCAGCAGCAAAGGGGGCGCGAGGCTAGAGACCCAGTACTTC
TRBD1 - TRBJ1-1 14 TRBV4-3 CASSQDLGQGSAFF TGCGCCAGCAGCCAAGATCTGGGACAGGGCAGTGCTTTCTTT
- - TRBJ1-6 18 TRBV18 CASSPQGRTSSYNSPLHF TGTGCCAGCTCACCTCAGGGGAGAACGAGCTCCTATAATTCACCCCTCCACTTT
- - TRBJ2-1 14 TRBV2 CASTHPAVHNEQFF TGTGCCAGCACCCACCCGGCGGTTCACAATGAGCAGTTCTTC
TRBD1 - TRBJ1-5 16 TRBV5-5 CASSPTSGTGNQPQHF TGTGCCAGCAGCCCTACATCCGGGACAGGCAATCAGCCCCAGCATTTT
TRBD1 - TRBJ1-1 15 TRBV4-1 CASSQTGGLNTEAFF TGCGCCAGCAGCCAGACAGGGGGCCTAAACACTGAAGCTTTCTTT
- - TRBJ2-2 15 TRBV19 CASSIVGRGTGELFF TGTGCCAGTAGTATAGTAGGGAGGGGGACCGGGGAGCTGTTTTTT
TRBD1 - TRBJ1-1 14 TRBV6-5 CASSKDRVNTEAFF TGTGCCAGCAGTAAGGACAGGGTGAACACTGAAGCTTTCTTT
- - TRBJ2-2 15 TRBV19 CASRATAIFTGELFF TGTGCCAGTAGAGCGACAGCTATTTTCACCGGGGAGCTGTTTTTT
- - TRBJ2-1 15 TRBV7-7 CASSLAPGVTAEQFF TGTGCCAGCAGCTTAGCGCCGGGGGTAACGGCTGAGCAGTTCTTC
TRBD1 - TRBJ1-5 15 TRBV12-5 CASGLGGTGDQPQHF TGTGCTAGTGGTTTGGGAGGGACAGGAGATCAGCCCCAGCATTTT
- - TRBJ1-1 13 TRBV19 CASSITGPTEAFF TGTGCCAGTAGTATAACAGGGCCCACTGAAGCTTTCTTT
- - TRBJ2-7 16 TRBV4-3 CASSQEGGAGTYEQYF TGCGCCAGCAGCCAAGAGGGGGGGGCTGGCACCTACGAGCAGTACTTC
TRBD1 - TRBJ1-6 15 TRBV7-6 CASSLSRGDNSPLHF TGTGCCAGCAGCTTAAGCAGGGGGGATAATTCACCCCTCCACTTT
TRBD1 once TRBJ2-7 18 TRBV7-2 CASSLAVGGRSRSYEQYF TGTGCCAGCAGCTTAGCGGTAGGGGGCCGCTCCCGTTCCTACGAGCAGTACTTC
- - TRBJ2-3 13 TRBV3-1/TRBV3-2 CASRLAVTDTQYF TGTGCCAGCAGACTAGCAGTCACAGATACGCAGTATTTT
- - TRBJ2-5 14 TRBV29-1 CSVRGLIGKETQYF TGCAGCGTTCGTGGTCTCATCGGGAAAGAGACCCAGTACTTC
TRBD1 - TRBJ1-3 12 TRBV30 CACTGGGNTIYF TGTGCCTGCACAGGGGGAGGAAACACCATATATTTT
- - TRBJ1-5 14 TRBV7-8 CASSLERGNQPQHF TGTGCCAGCAGCTTAGAAAGGGGAAATCAGCCCCAGCATTTT
- once TRBJ2-3 14 TRBV2 CASGLAFTGDTQYF TGTGCCAGCGGGTTAGCGTTCACTGGGGATACGCAGTATTTT
TRBD1 - TRBJ1-2 15 TRBV6-5 CASSSLSEGARGYTF TGTGCCAGCAGTTCCCTATCAGAGGGGGCGCGGGGCTACACCTTC
- - TRBJ1-2 13 TRBV19 CASSAHGVPGYTF TGTGCCAGTAGTGCCCACGGGGTCCCTGGCTACACCTTC
- - TRBJ1-5 16 TRBV2 CASRGMDGGSSQPQHF TGTGCCAGCAGGGGAATGGACGGGGGTAGCAGTCAGCCCCAGCATTTT
TRBD1 - TRBJ2-7 15 TRBV7-6 CASSSHRDRVYEQYF TGTGCCAGCAGCTCCCACCGGGACAGGGTCTACGAGCAGTACTTC
- - TRBJ1-4 12 TRBV29-1 CSVKVGSEKLFF TGCAGCGTAAAGGTGGGGAGTGAAAAACTGTTTTTT
TRBD2 - TRBJ2-5 15 TRBV2 CASSDKLAGKETQYF TGTGCCAGCAGTGACAAACTAGCGGGGAAAGAGACCCAGTACTTC
- once TRBJ1-5 13 TRBV30 CAWSEGGNQPQHF TGTGCCTGGAGTGAAGGGGGCAATCAGCCCCAGCATTTT
TRBD2 - TRBJ2-7 15 TRBV7-9 CASRVSREGYYEQYF TGTGCCAGCAGGGTCAGCAGGGAGGGATACTACGAGCAGTACTTC
- - TRBJ2-2 13 TRBV9 CASSLSNTGELFF TGTGCCAGCAGCCTTTCGAACACCGGGGAGCTGTTTTTT
- - TRBJ2-2 15 TRBV5-1 CASSLSRGWTGELFF TGCGCCAGCAGCTTGTCCCGGGGGTGGACCGGGGAGCTGTTTTTT
- - TRBJ2-3 16 TRBV4-1 CASSPPQGLSTDTQYF TGCGCCAGCAGCCCTCCACAGGGCCTAAGCACAGATACGCAGTATTTT
- - TRBJ1-3 12 TRBV4-1 CASSTGGNTIYF TGCGCCAGCAGCACGGGAGGAAACACCATATATTTT
- - TRBJ2-1 15 TRBV7-2 CASSSDSSSYNEQFF TGTGCCAGCAGCTCCGACTCAAGCTCCTACAATGAGCAGTTCTTC
- - TRBJ2-1 14 TRBV9 CASSWGGNFVEQFF TGTGCCAGCAGCTGGGGCGGGAATTTTGTTGAGCAGTTCTTC
- - TRBJ2-1 20 TRBV2 CASSEIPTAYGPVSRNEQFF TGTGCCAGCAGTGAAATCCCGACAGCGTACGGACCCGTCTCCAGAAATGAGCAGTTCTTC
TRBD1 - TRBJ2-1 16 TRBV7-9 CASSLALGQGGNEQFF TGTGCCAGCAGCCTAGCCCTGGGACAGGGAGGCAATGAGCAGTTCTTC
- - TRBJ1-2 14 TRBV6-5 CASSYSNRAQGYTF TGTGCCAGCAGTTACTCGAACAGGGCGCAGGGCTACACCTTC
- once TRBJ1-4 14 TRBV19 CASNGHSLGEKLFF TGTGCCAGTAACGGACACTCTTTAGGTGAAAAACTGTTTTTT
- - TRBJ2-1 12 TRBV12-3/TRBV12-4 CASSLGLVEQFF TGTGCCAGCAGTTTAGGACTAGTGGAGCAGTTCTTC
TRBD1 - TRBJ2-3 16 TRBV11-2 CASSFRQGGGTDTQYF TGTGCCAGCAGCTTCAGACAGGGGGGAGGCACAGATACGCAGTATTTT
- - TRBJ2-5 15 TRBV9 CASSVKPGSQETQYF TGTGCCAGCAGCGTAAAGCCAGGAAGCCAAGAGACCCAGTACTTC